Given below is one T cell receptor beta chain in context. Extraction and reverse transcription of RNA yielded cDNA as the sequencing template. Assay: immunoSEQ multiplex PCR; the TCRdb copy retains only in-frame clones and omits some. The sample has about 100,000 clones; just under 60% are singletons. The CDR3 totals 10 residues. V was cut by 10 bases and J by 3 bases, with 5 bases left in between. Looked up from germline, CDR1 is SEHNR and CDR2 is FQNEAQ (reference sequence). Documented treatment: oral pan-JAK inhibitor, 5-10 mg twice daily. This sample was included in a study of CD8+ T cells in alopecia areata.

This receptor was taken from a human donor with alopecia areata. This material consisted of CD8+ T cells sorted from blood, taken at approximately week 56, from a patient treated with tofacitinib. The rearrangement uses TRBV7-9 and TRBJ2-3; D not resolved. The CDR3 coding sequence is TGTGCCACCGATACAGATACGCAGTATTTT. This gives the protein CATDTDTQYF.